These 16 T cell receptor beta chains were all obtained from the same sample, sequenced in a study of post-analysis software for immune sequencing data. These receptors lack a known antigen. Study results and limitations: Controls had lower frequencies than patients of five or six TRBV segments, which included TRBV5-6, TRBV5-1 and TRBV20-1.

TCR beta libraries were prepared from cDNA with unique molecular identifiers. TCRdb ran MiXCR on the PCR reads and lists one entry per CDR3 protein. The data contain around 700,000 distinct CDR3 sequences, 55% to 70% of them singletons. What was sequenced was blood. These receptors came from a girl aged 2 to 10 with multiple sclerosis.

This clonotype showed up just a few times. The chain recombines TRBV4-3 with TRBJ2-3; D is undetermined. CDR3 length equals 14 residues. Trimming left V 4 bases short and J 6 bases short, with 14 bases between. Germline-derived CDR1 and CDR2 are LGHNA and YSLEER. This CDR3 is CASSPLLVHDTQYF. CDR3 sequence (DNA): TGCGCCAGCAGCCCCCTCCTCGTTCATGATACGCAGTATTTT.

This chain joins TRBV29-1 and TRBJ2-1; D might be TRBD1 or TRBD2, each matching 5 bases. The CDR3 runs to 14 residues. The V and J ends lost 7 bases and 7 bases respectively, with 20 bases between them. Germline-derived CDR1 and CDR2 are SQVTM and ANQGSEA. CDR3: CSGLRDHRGNEQFF. For the CDR3, the DNA is TGCAGCGGCCTCCGGGACCACCGCGGGAATGAGCAGTTCTTC.

The chain combines TRBV6-5 with TRBJ1-1; D gene ambiguous. V lost 4 bases and J lost 4, with 10 bases in between. Germline assignment: CDR1 MNHEY and CDR2 SVGAGI. The CDR3 extends over 13 amino acids. The CDR3 DNA sequence: TGTGCCAGCAGTTGGGGAAAGGGCACTGAAGCTTTCTTT. It encodes CASSWGKGTEAFF.

V is TRBV11-2 and J is TRBJ1-2, with D possibly matching TRBD1 (5 bases). Trimming removed 1 base at V and 7 bases at J, with 25 bases between. Germline V gene data show CDR1 as SGHAT and CDR2 as FQNNGV. This CDR3 has 18 residues. The CDR3 sequence: CASSLVPGAFDPSSGYTF. The CDR3 DNA reads TGTGCCAGCAGCTTAGTTCCCGGGGCTTTCGATCCGTCTAGTGGCTACACCTTC.

The gene calls are TRBV5-1 and TRBJ1-1; no firm D call. The CDR3 extends over 13 amino acids. V was trimmed by 0 bases and J by 4 bases, leaving 7 bases between them. Germline V gene lookup returns CDR1 SGHRS and CDR2 YFSETQ. The CDR3 spells CASSLAEATEAFF. The CDR3 DNA sequence: TGCGCCAGCAGCTTGGCAGAGGCCACTGAAGCTTTCTTT.

The genes are TRBV27 and TRBJ2-7; maybe TRBD2 (6 bases). The CDR3 totals 13 residues. V gave up 2 bases and J gave up 4 bases, with 9 bases separating them. Germline V gene sequence: CDR1 MNHEY, CDR2 SMNVEV (reference sequence). CDR3 DNA: TGTGCCAGCAGTTTAGGGGGGTTTTACGAGCAGTACTTC. It yields the protein CASSLGGFYEQYF.

The V and J genes are TRBV19 and TRBJ1-2; 7 positions match TRBD1. J lost 3 bases, V lost 8 bases, and 12 bases had no gene match. Germline-derived CDR1 and CDR2 are LNHDA and SQIVND (reference sequence). The CDR3 loop spans 15 amino acids. The CDR3 spells CASQRPTGKDYGYTF. The DNA of the CDR3 is TGTGCCAGTCAACGCCCGACAGGGAAGGACTATGGCTACACCTTC. Full variable domain (missing parts from reference TRBV19 and TRBJ1-2): DGGITQSPKYLFRKEGQNVTLSCEQNLNHDAMYWYRQDPGQGLRLIYYSQIVNDFQKGDIAEGYSVSREKKESFPLTVTSAQKNPTAFYLCASQRPTGKDYGYTFGSGTRLTVV.

This clonotype appeared a single time. The V call is TRBV9, the J call TRBJ2-3; TRBD2 agrees at 8 bases. The CDR3 spans 17 residues. V was pared by 5 bases and J by 2 bases, with 13 bases of the junction left unmatched. The germline V gene encodes CDR1 SGDLS and CDR2 YYNGEE. The CDR3, as DNA: TGTGCCAGCAGTGTCCCCGCTAGCGGGCCTTACACAGATACGCAGTATTTT. Its protein is CASSVPASGPYTDTQYF. The complete variable domain, with remaining parts taken from reference TRBV9 and TRBJ2-3, reads DSGVTQTPKHLITATGQRVTLRCSPRSGDLSVYWYQQSLDQGLQFLIQYYNGEERAKGNILERFSAQQFPDLHSELNLSSLELGDSALYFCASSVPASGPYTDTQYFGPGTRLTVL.

In regard to this clonotype: Germline and junction disagree at one end, which may indicate a read error. The chain couples TRBV6-5 to TRBJ2-1; TRBD1 might be the D (5 bases). The V gene's germline CDR1 is MNHEY and CDR2 SVGAGI. This CDR3 contains 15 residues. The CDR3 nucleotides are TGTGCCGGCAGTTACGGACCTTTCAGGGCCAATGAGCAGTTCTTC. It codes for CAGSYGPFRANEQFF.

The chain combines TRBV7-8 with TRBJ2-7, with 9 bases aligning to TRBD2. The CDR3 covers 16 residues. The V gene's germline CDR1 is SGHVS and CDR2 FQNEAQ. V shed 1 base and J 0 bases; nucleotides not matched to a gene: 4. The CDR3 sequence: CASSLGLAGTSYEQYF. CDR3 nucleotide sequence: TGTGCCAGCAGCTTAGGGCTAGCGGGGACCTCCTACGAGCAGTACTTC.

The gene calls are TRBV15 and TRBJ2-4; D is ambiguous. Deletions cut 0 bases from V and 0 bases from J, with 9 bases between. There are 16 residues in the CDR3. The germline V gene encodes CDR1 LNHNV and CDR2 YYDKDF (reference sequence). The CDR3 region is CATSREGEVAKNIQYF. CDR3 coding DNA: TGTGCCACCAGCAGAGAAGGCGAGGTAGCCAAAAACATTCAGTACTTC.

This chain joins TRBV3-1 and TRBJ2-1; 10 positions agree with TRBD2. The germline CDR1 and CDR2 sequences are LGHDT and YNNKEL (reference sequence). With V trimmed by 1 base and J by 12 bases, 9 bases remained unmatched. The length of the CDR3 is 15 residues. The CDR3 sequence: CASSQGLAGGRRQFF. CDR3 coding DNA: TGTGCCAGCAGCCAAGGGTTAGCGGGGGGTCGTAGGCAGTTCTTC.

This clonotype was recorded a few times. The J gene is TRBJ1-1, the V gene TRBV11-2; D is possibly TRBD1 (6 bases). CDR3 size: 17 residues. From germline, CDR1 is SGHAT and CDR2 FQNNGV. Trimming shortened V by 1 base and J by 0 bases, and 15 bases separated the two germline ends. The chain's CDR3 is CASSLVAPGALNTEAFF. The CDR3 DNA reads as TGTGCCAGCAGCTTAGTGGCCCCGGGGGCTTTGAACACTGAAGCTTTCTTT.

This chain links TRBV7-2 with TRBJ2-6; D is ambiguous. This CDR3 is 16 amino acids long. Germline lookup yields CDR1 SGHTA and CDR2 FQGNSA. Trimming removed 6 bases at V and 0 bases at J, with 12 bases between. CDR3 DNA sequence: TGTGCCAGCAGGCCACAGAGACTCTCTGGGGCCAACGTCCTGACTTTC. Translating it yields CASRPQRLSGANVLTF.

This chain uses TRBV7-2 with TRBJ2-5; the D gene is possibly TRBD1 (6 bases). Per the germline V gene, CDR1 is SGHTA and CDR2 is FQGNSA. This CDR3 has 14 residues. V dropped 1 base and J dropped 2 bases, with 8 bases sitting between them. The CDR3 DNA reads as TGTGCCAGCAGCTTAGACAGGGAACAAGAGACCCAGTACTTC. It translates to CASSLDREQETQYF.

The chain couples TRBV30 to TRBJ2-1; 7 bases align to TRBD1. CDR1 and CDR2 from the germline V gene are GTSNPN and SVGIG (reference sequence). This CDR3 has 14 amino acids. Trimming took 5 bases from V and 5 from J; bases not matched to a gene: 9. The CDR3 DNA is TGTGCCTGGGGGAAGGCAGGGGGAAACAATGAGCAGTTCTTC. It translates to CAWGKAGGNNEQFF.